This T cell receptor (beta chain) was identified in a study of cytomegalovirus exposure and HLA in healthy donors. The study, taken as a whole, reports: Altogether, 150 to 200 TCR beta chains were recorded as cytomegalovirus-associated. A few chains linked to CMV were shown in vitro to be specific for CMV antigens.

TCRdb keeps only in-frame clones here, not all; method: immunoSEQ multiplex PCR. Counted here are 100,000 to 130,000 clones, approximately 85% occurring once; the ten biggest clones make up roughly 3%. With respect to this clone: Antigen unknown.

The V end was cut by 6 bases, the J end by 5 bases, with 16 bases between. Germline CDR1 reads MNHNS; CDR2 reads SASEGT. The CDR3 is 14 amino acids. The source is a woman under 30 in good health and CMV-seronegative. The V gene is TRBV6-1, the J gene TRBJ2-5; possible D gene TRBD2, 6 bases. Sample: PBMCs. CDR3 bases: TGTGCCAGCAGGCGGGCGGGGAGCGGGGAGACCCAGTACTTC. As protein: CASRRAGSGETQYF.